This is a list of T cell receptor beta chains from one sample in a study of T cells in Graves' hyperthyroidism and ophthalmopathy. TCRdb passed the multiplex PCR reads through MiXCR, listing each CDR3 protein once. Of roughly 520,000 distinct CDR3 sequences listed, roughly a quarter were seen once; the top ten hold roughly 10%. Sequencing used blood. These receptors all come from a woman aged 25 to 39 with Graves' ophthalmopathy. Each CDR3 is given with its conserved first and last residue.

cdr3_aa,v_call,j_call
CASSPGLATYEQYF,TRBV12-3/TRBV12-4,TRBJ2-7
CASSQVVSAEAFF,TRBV3-1,TRBJ1-1
CASSSKQGAIYEQYF,TRBV27,TRBJ2-7
CASSLWLLADYEQYF,TRBV11-2,TRBJ2-7
CASSLSGNSIEQYF,TRBV27,TRBJ2-7
CASSQAYRGDNYGYTF,TRBV4-3,TRBJ1-2
CASSLGWATDTQYF,TRBV5-1,TRBJ2-3
CASSHTSGYTGELFF,TRBV5-1,TRBJ2-2
CAWSAGGVGQPQHF,TRBV30,TRBJ1-5
CASSSFYTGELFF,TRBV27,TRBJ2-2
CASSFDTETYEEETQYF,TRBV5-1,TRBJ2-5
CASEGRSSGNTIYF,TRBV6-5,TRBJ1-3
CASSEARGGSGELFF,TRBV6-1,TRBJ2-2
CASSQDKGLYEQYF,TRBV4-2,TRBJ2-7
CASSYTPGGFSGNTIYF,TRBV6-2/TRBV6-3,TRBJ1-3
CASSYTDGYTF,TRBV12-3/TRBV12-4,TRBJ1-2
CASKSYLGTEAFF,TRBV6-2/TRBV6-3,TRBJ1-1
CASSPRTSGRAAGELFF,TRBV4-1,TRBJ2-2
CASSPRDRREQYF,TRBV18,TRBJ2-7
CASSYPSEGGYEQYF,TRBV7-2,TRBJ2-7
CASSVVFYTEAFF,TRBV9,TRBJ1-1
CASSYGNQPYEQYF,TRBV6-2/TRBV6-3,TRBJ2-7
CASSLAPLTSGGTDTQYF,TRBV5-1,TRBJ2-3
CASRRGAGTEAFF,TRBV28,TRBJ1-1
CASYRDSYEQYF,TRBV2,TRBJ2-7
CSAMTDRVETQYF,TRBV20-1,TRBJ2-5
CASSAGLAVSYEQCF,TRBV7-2,TRBJ2-7
CASSIVGRGPYEQYF,TRBV19,TRBJ2-7
CASSYPRDRVEQYF,TRBV6-5,TRBJ2-7
CASSPQAAGSSGGNTIYF,TRBV5-1,TRBJ1-3
CASRMGQGTEGYTF,TRBV6-1,TRBJ1-2
CASRSGVYQPQHF,TRBV28,TRBJ1-5